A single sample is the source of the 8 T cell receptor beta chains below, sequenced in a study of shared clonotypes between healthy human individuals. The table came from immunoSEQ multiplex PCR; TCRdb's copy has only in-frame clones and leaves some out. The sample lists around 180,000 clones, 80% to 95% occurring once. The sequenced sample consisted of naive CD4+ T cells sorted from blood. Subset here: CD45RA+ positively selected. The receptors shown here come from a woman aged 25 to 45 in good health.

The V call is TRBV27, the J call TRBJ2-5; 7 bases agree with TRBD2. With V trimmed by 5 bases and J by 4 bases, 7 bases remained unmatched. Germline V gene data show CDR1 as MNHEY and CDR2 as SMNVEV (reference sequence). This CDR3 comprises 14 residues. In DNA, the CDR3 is TGTGCCAGCAGTCCTCGCAGACTAGCAGAGACCCAGTACTTC. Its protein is CASSPRRLAETQYF.

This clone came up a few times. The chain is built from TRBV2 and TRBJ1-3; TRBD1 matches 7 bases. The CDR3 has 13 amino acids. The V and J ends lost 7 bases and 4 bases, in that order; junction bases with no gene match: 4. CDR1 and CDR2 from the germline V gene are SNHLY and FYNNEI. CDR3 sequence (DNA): TGTGCCAGCAAAACAGGGGAAGGAAACACCATATATTTT. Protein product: CASKTGEGNTIYF.

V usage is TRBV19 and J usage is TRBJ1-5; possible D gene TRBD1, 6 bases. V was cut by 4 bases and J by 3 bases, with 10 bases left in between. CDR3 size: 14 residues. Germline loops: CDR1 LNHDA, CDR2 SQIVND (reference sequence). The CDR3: CASSRTVNNQPQHF. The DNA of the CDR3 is TGTGCCAGTAGTAGGACAGTAAACAATCAGCCCCAGCATTTT.

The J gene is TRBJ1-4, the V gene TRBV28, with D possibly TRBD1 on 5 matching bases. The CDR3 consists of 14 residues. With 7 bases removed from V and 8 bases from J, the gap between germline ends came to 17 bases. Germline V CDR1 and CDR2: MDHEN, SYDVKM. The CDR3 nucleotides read TGTGCCAGCACCCGAAAGGGGCGGCGGGAAAAACTGTTTTTT. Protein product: CASTRKGRREKLFF.

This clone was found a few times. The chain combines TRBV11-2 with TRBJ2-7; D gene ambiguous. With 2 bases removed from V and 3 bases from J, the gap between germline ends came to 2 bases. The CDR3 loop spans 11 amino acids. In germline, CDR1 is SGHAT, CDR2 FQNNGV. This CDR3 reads CASSLNYEQYF. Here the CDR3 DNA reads TGTGCCAGCAGCTTAAACTACGAGCAGTACTTC.

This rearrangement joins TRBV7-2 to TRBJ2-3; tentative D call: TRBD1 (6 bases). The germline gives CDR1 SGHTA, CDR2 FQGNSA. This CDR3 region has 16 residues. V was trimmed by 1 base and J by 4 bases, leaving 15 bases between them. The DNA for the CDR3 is TGTGCCAGCAGCTTAGTACCTGGGGGCGGATCAGATACGCAGTATTTT. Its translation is CASSLVPGGGSDTQYF.

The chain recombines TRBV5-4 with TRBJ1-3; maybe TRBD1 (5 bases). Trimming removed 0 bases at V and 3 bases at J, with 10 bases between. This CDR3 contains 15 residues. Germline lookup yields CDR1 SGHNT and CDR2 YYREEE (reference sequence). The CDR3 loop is CASSLGDSNGNTIYF. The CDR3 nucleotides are TGTGCCAGCAGCTTGGGAGACAGTAATGGAAACACCATATATTTT.

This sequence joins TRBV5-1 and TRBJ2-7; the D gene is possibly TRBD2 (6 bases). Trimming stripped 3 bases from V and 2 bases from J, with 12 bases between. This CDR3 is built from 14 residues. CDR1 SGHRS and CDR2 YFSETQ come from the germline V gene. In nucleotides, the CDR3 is TGCGCCAGCAGCTGGGGGGACCTTACCTACGAGCAGTACTTC. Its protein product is CASSWGDLTYEQYF.